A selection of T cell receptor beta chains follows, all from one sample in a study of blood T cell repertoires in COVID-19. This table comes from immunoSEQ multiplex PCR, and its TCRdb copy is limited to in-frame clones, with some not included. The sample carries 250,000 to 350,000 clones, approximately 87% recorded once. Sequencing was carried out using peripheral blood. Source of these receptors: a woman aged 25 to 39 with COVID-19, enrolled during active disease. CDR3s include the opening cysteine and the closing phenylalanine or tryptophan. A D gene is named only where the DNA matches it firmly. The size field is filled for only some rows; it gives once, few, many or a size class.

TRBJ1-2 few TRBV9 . CASSVDGGANGYTF TGTGCCAGCAGCGTAGATGGGGGGGCTAATGGCTACACCTTC
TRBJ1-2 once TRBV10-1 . CASSESRETPLRGYTF TGCGCCAGCAGTGAGTCTCGGGAGACTCCCCTACGGGGCTACACCTTC
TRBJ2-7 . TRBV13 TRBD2 CASSLGLAGVRSYEQYF TGTGCCAGCAGCTTAGGGCTGGCGGGAGTACGATCCTACGAGCAGTACTTC
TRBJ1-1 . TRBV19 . CASSPRGGMFMNTEAFF TGTGCCAGTAGCCCTAGGGGGGGGATGTTCATGAACACTGAAGCTTTCTTT
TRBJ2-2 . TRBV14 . CASSPGQGLKSNTGELFF TGTGCCAGCAGTCCAGGTCAGGGGCTAAAATCGAACACCGGGGAGCTGTTTTTT
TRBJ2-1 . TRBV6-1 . CASSEDRDNEQFF TGTGCCAGCAGTGAAGACCGGGACAATGAGCAGTTCTTC
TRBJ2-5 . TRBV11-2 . CASKFRGAVQETQYF TGTGCCAGCAAATTTAGGGGCGCGGTCCAAGAGACCCAGTACTTC
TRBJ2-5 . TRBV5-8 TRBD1 CASSDLGTVETQYF TGTGCCAGCAGCGACTTAGGGACAGTAGAGACCCAGTACTTC
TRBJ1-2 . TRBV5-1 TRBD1 CASSLEGTGHYGYTF TGCGCCAGCAGCTTGGAAGGGACAGGGCACTATGGCTACACCTTC
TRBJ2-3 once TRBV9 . CASSVGGSPPDTQYF TGTGCCAGCAGCGTAGGAGGTAGCCCCCCAGATACGCAGTATTTT
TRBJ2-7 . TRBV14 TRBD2 CASSPRLAGAYEQYF TGTGCCAGCAGCCCACGACTAGCGGGGGCCTACGAGCAGTACTTC
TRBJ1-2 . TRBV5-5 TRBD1 CASSLVIGEQGIGGYTF TGTGCCAGCAGCTTGGTTATCGGTGAACAGGGGATTGGAGGCTACACCTTC
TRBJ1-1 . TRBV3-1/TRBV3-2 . CASSQAGRDTEAFF TGTGCCAGCAGCCAAGCAGGGAGGGACACTGAAGCTTTCTTT
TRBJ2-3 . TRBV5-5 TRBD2 CASSLEGLAGRADTQYF TGTGCCAGCAGCTTGGAGGGACTAGCGGGAAGGGCAGATACGCAGTATTTT
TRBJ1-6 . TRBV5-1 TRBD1 CASRRETGPYGVALHF TGCGCCAGCCGGCGAGAGACAGGGCCCTATGGGGTGGCCCTCCACTTT
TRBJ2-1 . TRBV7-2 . CASSLRRFTYNEQFF TGTGCCAGCAGCTTACGGAGGTTCACCTACAATGAGCAGTTCTTC
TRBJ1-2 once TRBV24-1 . CATSVPGGFGYTF .
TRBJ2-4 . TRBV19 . CASTTGSGKNIQYF TGTGCCAGTACCACAGGTAGTGGCAAAAACATTCAGTACTTC
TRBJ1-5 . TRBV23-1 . CASSPQRPGVVVSNQPQHF TGCGCCAGCAGTCCGCAGAGGCCAGGGGTGGTGGTTAGCAATCAGCCCCAGCATTTT
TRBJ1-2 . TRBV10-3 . CAITTGRGYGYTF TGTGCCATCACTACAGGGAGAGGGTATGGCTACACCTTC
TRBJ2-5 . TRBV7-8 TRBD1 CASSPGQGSETQYF TGTGCCAGCAGCCCGGGACAGGGATCAGAGACCCAGTACTTC
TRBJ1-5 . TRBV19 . CASSIQAESNQPQHF TGTGCCAGTAGTATCCAGGCAGAGAGCAATCAGCCCCAGCATTTT
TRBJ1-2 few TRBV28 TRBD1 CASRPDRGLLYGYTF TGTGCCAGCAGGCCCGACAGGGGGCTGCTCTATGGCTACACCTTC
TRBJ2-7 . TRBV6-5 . CASSKDSFPYEQYF TGTGCCAGCAGCAAGGACAGCTTCCCCTACGAGCAGTACTTC
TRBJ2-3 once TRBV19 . CASGGGEPTDTQYF TGTGCCAGCGGGGGAGGAGAACCCACAGATACGCAGTATTTT
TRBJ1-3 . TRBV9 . CASSVLTGAGNTIYF TGTGCCAGCAGCGTTCTGACAGGAGCCGGAAACACCATATATTTT
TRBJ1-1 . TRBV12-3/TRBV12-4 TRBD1 CASGQGGSTEAFF TGTGCCAGCGGCCAGGGGGGAAGCACTGAAGCTTTCTTT
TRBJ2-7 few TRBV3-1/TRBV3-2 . CASSQDRPSYEQYF TGTGCCAGCAGCCAAGACAGGCCATCCTACGAGCAGTACTTC
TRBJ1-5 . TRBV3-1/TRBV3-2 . CASSQFGDSNQPQHF TGTGCCAGCAGCCAATTCGGGGATAGCAATCAGCCCCAGCATTTT
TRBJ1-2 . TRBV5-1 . CASSRGPQQGNGYTF TGCGCCAGCAGCCGTGGCCCCCAACAGGGCAATGGCTACACCTTC
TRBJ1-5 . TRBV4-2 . CASSQEENQPQHF TGTGCCAGCAGCCAAGAGGAGAATCAGCCCCAGCATTTT
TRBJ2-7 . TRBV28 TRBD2 CSSGTSFYEQYF TGTTCAAGCGGGACTAGTTTTTACGAGCAGTACTTC
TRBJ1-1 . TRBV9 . CASSVGADMNTEAFF TGTGCCAGCAGCGTAGGGGCAGATATGAACACTGAAGCTTTCTTT
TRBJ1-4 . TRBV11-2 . CASSLVGVDEKLFF TGTGCCAGCAGCTTAGTCGGGGTGGACGAAAAACTGTTTTTT
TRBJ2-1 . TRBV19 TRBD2 CASSTPSGTMVKMFF TGTGCCAGTAGTACCCCTAGCGGTACAATGGTTAAGATGTTCTTC
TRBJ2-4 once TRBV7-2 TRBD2 CASSSGGSKNIQYF TGTGCCAGCAGCTCGGGAGGGTCCAAAAACATTCAGTACTTC
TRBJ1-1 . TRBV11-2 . CASSLDVNTEAFF TGTGCCAGCAGCTTAGACGTCAACACTGAAGCTTTCTTT
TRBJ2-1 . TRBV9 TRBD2 CASSVGSGTSGIGEQFF TGTGCCAGCAGTGTAGGAAGTGGGACTAGCGGGATCGGTGAGCAGTTCTTC
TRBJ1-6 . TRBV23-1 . CASSLICDGSSYNSPLHF TGCGCCAGCAGTCTAATCTGCGACGGGAGCTCCTATAATTCACCCCTCCACTTT
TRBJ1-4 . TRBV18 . CASSPLQGTNEKLFF TGTGCCAGCTCACCACTCCAGGGGACTAATGAAAAACTGTTTTTT
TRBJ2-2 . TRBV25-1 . CASRPTGNTGELFF TGTGCCAGCAGGCCGACGGGAAACACCGGGGAGCTGTTTTTT
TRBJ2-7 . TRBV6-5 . CASRLGVESSYEQYF TGTGCCAGTAGGTTGGGAGTGGAAAGCTCCTACGAGCAGTACTTC